One T cell receptor beta chain is described in this entry. The data originate from a study of blood T cell repertoires in COVID-19. Study-wide context: Sample material is recorded as cDNA or gDNA derived from T cells, B-cell-depleted T cells, or PBMCs.

Two consecutive negative NP/OP PCR tests, clearance, or resolved symptoms defined Cohort 3 recovery. Germline CDR1 and CDR2: GTSNPN and SVGIG (reference sequence). The CDR3 has 16 amino acids. Trimming shortened V by 1 base and J by 0 bases, and 13 bases separated the two germline ends. Sequencing used immunoSEQ multiplex PCR; TCRdb keeps in-frame clones, though not all of them. The table records about 370,000 clones, about nine tenths of them present only once. This sequence joins TRBV30 and TRBJ2-1; tentative D call: TRBD2 (5 bases). The receptor comes from a woman between 25 and 40 years old who had recovered from COVID-19. The specimen sequenced was PBMCs or T cells enriched from blood (not recorded which). The CDR3, as DNA: TGTGCCTGGAGTGGTAGGCGACTAAGCTCCTACAATGAGCAGTTCTTC. Its translation is CAWSGRRLSSYNEQFF.